This T cell receptor beta chain was sequenced in a study of T cell responses to AZD1222 COVID-19 vaccine. Notes on the study in general: Baseline antibody screening turned up just a handful of seropositive AZD1222 recipients. Regions 160-218 and 743-854 dominated among vaccine-associated CD4 TCRs spanning spike.

The length of the CDR3 is 12 residues. Germline CDR1 ENHRY, CDR2 SYGVKD. Between the trimmed V and J ends, which lost 4 bases and 4 bases, there was a span of 5 bases. A note on this clone: Its antigen is unknown.

The table came from immunoSEQ multiplex PCR; TCRdb's copy has only in-frame clones and leaves some out. This table has about 140,000 clones, 75% to 90% appearing once. This clonotype originated in an adult in good health. The chain uses TRBV10-3 and TRBJ1-5; D call uncertain. The material sequenced was peripheral blood, taken on day 0 of AZD1222 vaccination. This chain's CDR3 is CAISVGNQPQHF. The CDR3 nucleotides read TGTGCCATCAGTGTAGGGAATCAGCCCCAGCATTTT.